This T cell receptor beta chain stems from a study of healthy donors' naive CD4 and CD8 T cells. Each TCR library used around 500 ng of total RNA and a linear amplification protocol. TCRdb analysed the reads with MiXCR anew, one entry per CDR3 protein. The table includes about 180,000 distinct CDR3 sequences, under 85% detected once. Trimming left V 2 bases short and J 9 bases short, with 23 bases between. The CDR3 is made up of 16 amino acids. Germline assignment: CDR1 SQVTM and CDR2 ANQGSEA. CD4+CD8-CD45RO-CD45RA+ cells were naive CD4+; CD8+CD4-CD45RA+CD27bright cells were naive CD8+. The clonotype originates from a pool of human donors in good health; the sample pools cells from several healthy donors. The sample consisted of naive CD4+ and CD8+ T cells sorted from blood, pooled from several donors. The V gene is TRBV29-1, the J gene TRBJ2-1; tentative D call: TRBD2 (7 bases). For the CDR3, the DNA is TGCAGCGTTGAATGGTCTGGCGGGGGCAACTGGGGTGAGCAGTTCTTC. This gives the protein CSVEWSGGGNWGEQFF.